The clone carrying this T cell receptor beta chain was recorded only once. Its antigen is unknown. This sample is part of a study of cytomegalovirus exposure and HLA in healthy donors. General study results and limits: The study assumed roughly uniform donor sequencing depth for presence/absence analyses. Fewer N-insertions (relative to the roughly 700-donor mean) were reportedly seen in an Asian-associated ancestry cluster in a later analysis.

This CDR3 is 15 amino acids long. V lost 0 bases to trimming and J lost 1 base, with 9 bases between them. Germline V CDR1 and CDR2: SGHVS, FQNEAQ. The study ran its PCR with 60 Vbeta and 13 Jbeta primers. Libraries were prepared by immunoSEQ multiplex PCR; TCRdb keeps only in-frame clonotypes and omits some of them. The sample shows roughly 250,000 clones, 80% of them seen only once. Despite likely unrecorded immune exposures, the donors were nominally healthy at the time of sampling. The V and J genes are TRBV7-8 and TRBJ1-1; D is unclear. Sequenced material: PBMCs. The clonotype comes from a girl aged 2 to 9 in good health and CMV-seronegative. DNA for the CDR3: TGTGCCAGCAGCTTAGCGGAGGGAAGGAACACTGAAGCTTTCTTT. Translating it yields CASSLAEGRNTEAFF.